A selection of T cell receptor beta chains follows, all from one sample in a study of cytomegalovirus exposure and HLA in healthy donors. The method was immunoSEQ multiplex PCR; TCRdb's version includes in-frame clones alone and lacks a portion of them. The repertoire holds roughly 120,000 clones, over 60% seen once, with roughly 13% in the top ten. Sequenced sample: PBMCs. These receptors were obtained from a woman aged 40 to 55 in good health and CMV-seropositive. The conserved cysteine and the conserved F or W are not part of the CDR3 here. The D gene is left open where the match is weak.

j_call,d_call,v_call,cdr3_aa
TRBJ2-1,.,TRBV6-5,ASRQTPDSYNEQF
TRBJ1-1,TRBD1,TRBV27,ASIKTGTETFEAF
TRBJ2-2,.,TRBV6-1,ASSVVLAPNTGELF
TRBJ2-7,TRBD2,TRBV4-2,ASSRNLAGSSYEQY
TRBJ1-1,TRBD1,TRBV28,ASSYYGTVNTEAF
TRBJ2-1,.,TRBV6-1,ASSEDFLVGSEQF
TRBJ2-1,.,TRBV20-1,SAYLYNEQF
TRBJ2-7,TRBD2,TRBV5-1,ASSQPRGYEQY
TRBJ2-7,TRBD1,TRBV13,ASSSELGTGTYEQY
TRBJ1-1,TRBD1,TRBV29-1,SVCQGAVNTEAF
TRBJ2-7,.,TRBV14,ASSPTETYEQY
TRBJ1-4,.,TRBV5-1,ASSLGSRGANEKLF
TRBJ2-7,.,TRBV10-3,AISEVSGYEQY
TRBJ1-4,.,TRBV6-1,ASSERGYNEKLF
TRBJ2-3,.,TRBV5-4,ASSSLGTDTQY
TRBJ2-5,.,TRBV10-3,AISESKGRETQY
TRBJ2-6,.,TRBV7-9,ASSPLRAGANVLT
TRBJ2-1,TRBD2,TRBV6-5,ASSYSPGLAVNEQF
TRBJ2-7,.,TRBV19,ASSREPYEQY
TRBJ2-7,.,TRBV12-2,ASRLTRGEPGQEYEQY